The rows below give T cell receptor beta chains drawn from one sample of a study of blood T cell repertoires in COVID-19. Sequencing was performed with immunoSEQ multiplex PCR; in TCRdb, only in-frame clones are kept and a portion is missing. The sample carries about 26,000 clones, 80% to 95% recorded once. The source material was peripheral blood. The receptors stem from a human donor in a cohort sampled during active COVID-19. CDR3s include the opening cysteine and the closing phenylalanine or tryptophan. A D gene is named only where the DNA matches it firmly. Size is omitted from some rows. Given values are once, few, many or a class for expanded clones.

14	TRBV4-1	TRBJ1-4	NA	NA	CASARGSTNEKLFF	TGCGCCAGCGCCAGAGGTTCAACTAATGAAAAACTGTTTTTT
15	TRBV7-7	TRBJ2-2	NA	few	CASSTGSSHTGELFF	TGTGCCAGCAGCACAGGGTCCTCCCACACCGGGGAGCTGTTTTTT
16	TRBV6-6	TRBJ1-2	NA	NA	CASSPGIGSSNYGYTF	TGTGCCAGCAGTCCCGGGATTGGAAGCTCTAACTATGGCTACACCTTC
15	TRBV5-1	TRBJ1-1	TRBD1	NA	CASSGDRARFTEAFF	TGCGCCAGCAGCGGTGACAGGGCTCGGTTCACTGAAGCTTTCTTT
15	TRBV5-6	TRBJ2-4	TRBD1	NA	CASSLWQGAVNIQYF	TGTGCCAGCAGCTTGTGGCAGGGGGCGGTAAACATTCAGTACTTC
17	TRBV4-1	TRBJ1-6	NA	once	CASSQVQAGSYNSPLHF	TGCGCCAGCAGCCAAGTCCAAGCGGGATCCTATAATTCACCCCTCCACTTT
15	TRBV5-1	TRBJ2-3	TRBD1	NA	CASSAGQGRTDTQYF	TGCGCCAGCAGCGCGGGACAGGGGCGCACAGATACGCAGTATTTT
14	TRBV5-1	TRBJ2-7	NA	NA	CASSPRWGDYEQYF	TGCGCCAGCAGCCCCCGGTGGGGGGACTACGAGCAGTACTTC
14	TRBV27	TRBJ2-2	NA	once	CASSFGLPSGELFF	TGTGCCAGCAGTTTCGGACTACCTTCCGGGGAGCTGTTTTTT
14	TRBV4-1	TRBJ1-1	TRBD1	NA	CASSQVGDRVEAFF	TGCGCCAGCAGCCAAGTCGGGGACAGGGTAGAAGCTTTCTTT
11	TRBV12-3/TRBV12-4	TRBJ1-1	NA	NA	CASRTGVGAFF	TGTGCCAGCAGAACGGGAGTTGGAGCTTTCTTT
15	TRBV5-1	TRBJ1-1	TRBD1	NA	CASSSAGTGYTEAFF	TGCGCCAGCAGCTCGGCCGGGACAGGATACACTGAAGCTTTCTTT
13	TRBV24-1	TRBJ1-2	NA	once	CATSDQTNYGYTF	TGTGCCACCAGTGATCAAACTAACTATGGCTACACCTTC
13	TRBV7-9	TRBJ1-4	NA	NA	CASNPLFGEKLFF	TGTGCCAGCAACCCCCTCTTCGGGGAAAAACTGTTTTTT
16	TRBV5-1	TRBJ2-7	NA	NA	CASSLAGGGSSYEQYF	TGCGCCAGCAGCTTGGCCGGGGGCGGGAGCTCCTACGAGCAGTACTTC
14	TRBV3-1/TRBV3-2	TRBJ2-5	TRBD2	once	CASSRTSGEETQYF	TGTGCCAGCAGCCGGACTAGCGGGGAAGAGACCCAGTACTTC
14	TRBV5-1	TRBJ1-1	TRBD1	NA	CASSPGQRNTEAFF	TGCGCCAGCAGCCCGGGACAGCGGAACACTGAAGCTTTCTTT
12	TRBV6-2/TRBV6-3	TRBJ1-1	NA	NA	CASSWGYTEAFF	TGTGCCAGCAGTTGGGGCTACACTGAAGCTTTCTTT
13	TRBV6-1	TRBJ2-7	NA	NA	CASSEHNSYEQYF	TGTGCCAGCAGTGAACACAACTCCTACGAGCAGTACTTC
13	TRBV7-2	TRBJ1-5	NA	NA	CASSEHREQPQHF	TGTGCCAGCAGCGAACACAGGGAACAGCCCCAGCATTTT
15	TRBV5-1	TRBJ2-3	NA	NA	CASSPGVGYTDTQYF	TGCGCCAGCAGCCCCGGGGTAGGGTACACAGATACGCAGTATTTT
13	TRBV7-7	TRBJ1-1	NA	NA	CADLGQTNTEAFF	TGTGCTGACTTAGGACAGACGAACACTGAAGCTTTCTTT
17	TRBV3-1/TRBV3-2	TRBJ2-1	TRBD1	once	CASSPNPGQGSYNEQFF	TGTGCCAGCAGCCCAAATCCGGGACAGGGATCCTACAATGAGCAGTTCTTC
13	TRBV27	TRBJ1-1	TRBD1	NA	CASRTGTNTEAFF	TGTGCCAGCCGGACAGGGACGAACACTGAAGCTTTCTTT
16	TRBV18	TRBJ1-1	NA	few	CASSTNPARSVTEAFF	TGTGCCAGCTCAACCAACCCGGCCAGAAGCGTCACTGAAGCTTTCTTT
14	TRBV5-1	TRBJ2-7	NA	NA	CASSLDGTVGEQYF	TGCGCCAGCAGCTTGGATGGCACAGTAGGCGAGCAGTACTTC
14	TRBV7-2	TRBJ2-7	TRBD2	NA	CASSPSGIPWEQYF	TGTGCCAGCAGCCCTAGCGGGATCCCGTGGGAGCAGTACTTC
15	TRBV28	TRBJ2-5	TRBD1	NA	CASSSWDRGAETQYF	TGTGCCAGCAGTTCCTGGGACAGGGGTGCGGAGACCCAGTACTTC
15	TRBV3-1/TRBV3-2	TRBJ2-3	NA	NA	CASSQGLPGTDTQYF	TGTGCCAGCAGCCAAGGTCTCCCGGGCACAGATACGCAGTATTTT
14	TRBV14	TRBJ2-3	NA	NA	CASSPSRGSDTQYF	TGTGCCAGCAGCCCAAGCAGGGGCTCAGATACGCAGTATTTT
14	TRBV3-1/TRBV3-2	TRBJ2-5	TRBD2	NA	CASSQTSGQETQYF	TGTGCCAGCAGCCAAACTAGCGGCCAAGAGACCCAGTACTTC
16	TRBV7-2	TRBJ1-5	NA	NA	CASSRGPAGGTQPQHF	TGTGCCAGCAGCCGGGGCCCGGCTGGAGGGACTCAGCCCCAGCATTTT
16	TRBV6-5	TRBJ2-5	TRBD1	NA	CASSYSTRGQGETQYF	TGTGCCAGCAGTTACTCGACTAGGGGACAGGGCGAGACCCAGTACTTC
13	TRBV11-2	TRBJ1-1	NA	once	CASSRGLNTEAFF	TGTGCCAGCAGCCGCGGGTTGAACACTGAAGCTTTCTTT
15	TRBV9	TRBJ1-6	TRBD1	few	CASSARTGSNSPLHF	TGTGCCAGCAGCGCTCGGACAGGGAGTAATTCACCCCTCCACTTT
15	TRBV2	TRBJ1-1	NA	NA	CASRIKESGVTEAFF	TGTGCCAGCCGTATAAAGGAGAGCGGGGTCACTGAAGCTTTCTTT
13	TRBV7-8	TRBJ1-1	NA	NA	CASSLGENTEAFF	TGTGCCAGCAGCTTAGGAGAAAACACTGAAGCTTTCTTT
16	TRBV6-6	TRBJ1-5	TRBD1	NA	CASRSPRTGVNQPQHF	TGTGCCAGCAGATCCCCTCGGACAGGGGTCAATCAGCCCCAGCATTTT
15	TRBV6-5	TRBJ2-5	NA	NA	CASSPWERKWETQYF	TGTGCCAGCAGCCCCTGGGAGCGGAAGTGGGAGACCCAGTACTTC
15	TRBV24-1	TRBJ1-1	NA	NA	CATSDPGRGTAEAFF	TGTGCCACCAGTGATCCAGGGCGGGGAACGGCTGAAGCTTTCTTT
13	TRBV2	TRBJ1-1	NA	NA	CASSLQENTEAFF	TGTGCCAGCTCGTTACAGGAGAACACTGAAGCTTTCTTT
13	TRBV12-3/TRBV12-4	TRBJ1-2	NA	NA	CASSLMQEYGYTF	TGTGCCAGCAGTTTAATGCAGGAATATGGCTACACCTTC
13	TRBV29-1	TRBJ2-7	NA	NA	CSVVEGAVSEQYF	TGCAGCGTTGTGGAGGGGGCAGTCTCCGAGCAGTACTTC
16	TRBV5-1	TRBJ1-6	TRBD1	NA	CASSLSLDRRDSPLHF	TGCGCCAGCAGCTTGAGCTTGGACAGGAGGGATTCACCCCTCCACTTT
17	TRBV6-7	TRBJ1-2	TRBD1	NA	CASSYSSYTGGAPGYTF	TGTGCCAGCAGTTACTCATCTTACACAGGGGGCGCCCCTGGCTACACCTTC